The rows below give T cell receptor beta chains drawn from one sample of a study of blood T cell repertoires in COVID-19. The method was immunoSEQ multiplex PCR; TCRdb's version includes in-frame clones alone and lacks a portion of them. The sample consists of tens of thousands of clones, more than 85% of them appearing once. The sequencing sample was made of peripheral blood. Receptors were obtained from a man in his fifties or sixties with acute or convalescent COVID-19. The CDR3 runs from the conserved cysteine through the conserved F or W. A D gene is named only where the DNA matches it firmly. Only part of the rows carry a size: once, few, many, or a class if the clone is expanded.

D gene,clone size,J gene,V gene,CDR3 length,CDR3 protein,CDR3 DNA
TRBD1,-,TRBJ1-2,TRBV30,14,CAWSAGQGNYGYTF,TGTGCCTGGAGTGCAGGACAGGGTAACTATGGCTACACCTTC
-,few,TRBJ1-2,TRBV2,14,CASSDHRLGYGYTF,TGTGCCAGCAGTGATCACAGGCTGGGGTATGGCTACACCTTC
TRBD2,-,TRBJ2-1,TRBV9,15,CASSAGLATYNEQFF,TGTGCCAGCAGCGCCGGACTAGCTACCTACAATGAGCAGTTCTTC
TRBD2,-,TRBJ2-5,TRBV5-6,15,CASGASGGYQETQYF,TGTGCCAGCGGGGCCAGCGGGGGTTACCAAGAGACCCAGTACTTC
TRBD1,-,TRBJ1-1,TRBV7-9,18,CASSTTGGEIRGNTEAFF,TGTGCCAGCAGCACAACAGGGGGGGAAATTAGGGGAAACACTGAAGCTTTCTTT
-,-,TRBJ2-5,TRBV5-1,17,CASSSVNGANLQETQYF,TGCGCCAGCAGCTCGGTGAATGGAGCGAACTTACAAGAGACCCAGTACTTC
-,-,TRBJ1-2,TRBV4-2,15,CASSQEYVQAFGYTF,TGTGCCAGCAGCCAAGAATACGTACAGGCCTTTGGCTACACCTTC
-,-,TRBJ2-5,TRBV7-9,12,CASSSSRETQYF,TGTGCCAGCAGCTCCTCCCGAGAGACCCAGTACTTC
TRBD1,-,TRBJ2-7,TRBV6-5,15,CASSLTGVGDYEQYF,TGTGCCAGCAGCTTGACAGGGGTAGGGGACTACGAGCAGTACTTC
TRBD1,once,TRBJ2-7,TRBV19,16,CASSTYRQGASYEQYF,TGTGCCAGTAGTACTTATAGACAGGGGGCCTCCTACGAGCAGTACTTC
-,once,TRBJ2-5,TRBV24-1,14,CATSSPGGQETQYF,TGTGCCACCAGCTCCCCCGGGGGACAAGAGACCCAGTACTTC
TRBD1,-,TRBJ2-7,TRBV7-2,14,CASRLPGQGSEQYF,TGTGCCAGCCGACTCCCGGGACAGGGATCCGAGCAGTACTTC
TRBD2,-,TRBJ2-1,TRBV4-2,18,CASSQSTSGGSSYNEQFF,TGTGCCAGCAGCCAATCGACTAGCGGGGGGAGCTCCTACAATGAGCAGTTCTTC
-,-,TRBJ1-1,TRBV12-3/TRBV12-4,13,CASSLSRQAEAFF,TGTGCCAGCAGTTTGAGTCGCCAGGCTGAAGCTTTCTTT
-,-,TRBJ1-2,TRBV9,15,CASSVDVRQAYGYTF,TGTGCCAGCAGCGTAGATGTGCGACAGGCTTATGGCTACACCTTC
TRBD1,few,TRBJ2-7,TRBV7-9,12,CASSMTGAEQYF,TGTGCCAGCAGCATGACAGGGGCCGAGCAGTACTTC
TRBD1,-,TRBJ2-2,TRBV5-1,16,CASSPGPTGTTGELFF,TGCGCCAGCAGCCCGGGCCCGACAGGGACCACCGGGGAGCTGTTTTTT
TRBD1,-,TRBJ1-3,TRBV10-3,14,CAAGTGGAGNTIYF,TGTGCCGCCGGGACAGGGGGCGCCGGAAACACCATATATTTT
TRBD1,-,TRBJ2-3,TRBV7-6,15,CASSLGTGVGDTQYF,TGTGCCAGCAGCTTGGGTACAGGGGTGGGAGATACGCAGTATTTT
-,-,TRBJ1-4,TRBV21-1,13,CASSGDNNEKLFF,TGTGCCAGCAGCGGGGACAATAATGAAAAACTGTTTTTT
TRBD1,-,TRBJ1-5,TRBV6-5,14,CASRPDRAGGPQHF,TGTGCCAGCAGACCCGACAGGGCAGGAGGGCCCCAGCATTTT
-,-,TRBJ1-6,TRBV19,13,CASTAMGNRDLHF,TGTGCCAGTACGGCGATGGGGAACAGGGACCTCCACTTT
TRBD1,few,TRBJ1-1,TRBV25-1,12,CASSEAGGQAFF,TGTGCCAGCAGTGAAGCAGGGGGCCAAGCTTTCTTT
-,-,TRBJ2-1,TRBV6-4,15,CASSDSGTVRNEQFF,TGTGCCAGCAGTGACTCGGGCACTGTCCGCAATGAGCAGTTCTTC
-,-,TRBJ1-1,TRBV15,14,CATSRVGAYTEAFF,TGTGCCACCAGCAGAGTGGGGGCCTACACTGAAGCTTTCTTT
-,-,TRBJ2-2,TRBV2,17,CASSESVGGARTGELFF,TGTGCCAGCAGTGAGAGTGTTGGGGGGGCGCGCACCGGGGAGCTGTTTTTT
TRBD1,-,TRBJ2-5,TRBV5-1,19,CASSLGQGDHTTYQETQYF,TGCGCCAGCAGCTTGGGGCAGGGGGATCATACCACGTACCAAGAGACCCAGTACTTC
TRBD1,-,TRBJ2-4,TRBV28,16,CASSSRLRGPSYIQYF,TGTGCCAGCAGTTCACGCCTCAGGGGGCCGTCGTACATTCAGTACTTC
-,-,TRBJ2-3,TRBV6-5,12,CASRSLTSLQYF,TGTGCCAGCAGATCCTTGACTAGTTTGCAGTATTTT
TRBD1,medium-sized,TRBJ1-2,TRBV6-1,16,CASSEIGTVLNYGYTF,TGTGCCAGCAGTGAGATCGGGACAGTGTTGAACTATGGCTACACCTTC
TRBD2,few,TRBJ2-3,TRBV7-9,16,CASSFPVGGGKDTQYF,TGTGCCAGCAGCTTCCCTGTGGGCGGGGGAAAAGATACGCAGTATTTT
-,-,TRBJ1-3,TRBV18,14,CASEQGTSGNTIYF,TGTGCCAGCGAACAGGGCACCTCTGGAAACACCATATATTTT
-,-,TRBJ1-2,TRBV2,14,CASRTTVGRYGYTF,TGTGCCAGCAGGACCACAGTGGGGAGGTATGGCTACACCTTC
TRBD1,-,TRBJ1-1,TRBV27,16,CASSPKLGGRNTEAFF,TGTGCCAGCAGTCCTAAATTAGGGGGCAGGAACACTGAAGCTTTCTTT
-,-,TRBJ1-1,TRBV12-5,12,CATSTGYTEAFF,TGTGCTACGTCCACAGGATACACTGAAGCTTTCTTT